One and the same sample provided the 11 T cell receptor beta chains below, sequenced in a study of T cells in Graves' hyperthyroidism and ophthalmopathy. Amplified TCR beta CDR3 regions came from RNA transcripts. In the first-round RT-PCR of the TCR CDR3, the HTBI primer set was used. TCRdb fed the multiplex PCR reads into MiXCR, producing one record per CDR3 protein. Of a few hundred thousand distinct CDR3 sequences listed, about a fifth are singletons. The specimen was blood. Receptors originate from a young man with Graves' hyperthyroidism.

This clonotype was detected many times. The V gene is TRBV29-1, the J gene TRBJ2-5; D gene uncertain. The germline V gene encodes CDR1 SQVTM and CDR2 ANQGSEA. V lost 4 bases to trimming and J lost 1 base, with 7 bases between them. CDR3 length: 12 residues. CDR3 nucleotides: TGCAGCGTTGTGCGCTCCCAAGAGACCCAGTACTTC. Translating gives CSVVRSQETQYF.

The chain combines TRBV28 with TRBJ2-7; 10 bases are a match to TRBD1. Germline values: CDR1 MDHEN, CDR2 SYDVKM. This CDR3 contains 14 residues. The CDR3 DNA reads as TGTGCTTCTCTGCACGACAGGGGGCGATACGAGCAGTACTTC. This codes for CASLHDRGRYEQYF.

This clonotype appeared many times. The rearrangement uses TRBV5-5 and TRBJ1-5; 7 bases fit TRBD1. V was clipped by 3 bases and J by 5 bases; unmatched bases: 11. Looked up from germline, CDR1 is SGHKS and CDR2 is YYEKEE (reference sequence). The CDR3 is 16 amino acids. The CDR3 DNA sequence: TGTGCCAGCAGCTCAGAGGGGGGACAGCCACATCAGCCCCAGCATTTT. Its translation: CASSSEGGQPHQPQHF.

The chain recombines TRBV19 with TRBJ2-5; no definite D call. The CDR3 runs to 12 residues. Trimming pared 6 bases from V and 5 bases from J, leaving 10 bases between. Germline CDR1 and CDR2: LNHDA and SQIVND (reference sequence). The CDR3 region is CASRQIGETQYF. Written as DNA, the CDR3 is TGTGCCAGTAGGCAAATTGGCGAGACCCAGTACTTC.

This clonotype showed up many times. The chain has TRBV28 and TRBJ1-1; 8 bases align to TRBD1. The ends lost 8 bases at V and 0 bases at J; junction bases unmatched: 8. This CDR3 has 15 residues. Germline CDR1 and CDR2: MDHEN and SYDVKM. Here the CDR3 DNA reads TGTGCCAGCCCCCCTCGACAGGGGCTGAACACTGAAGCTTTCTTT. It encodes CASPPRQGLNTEAFF.

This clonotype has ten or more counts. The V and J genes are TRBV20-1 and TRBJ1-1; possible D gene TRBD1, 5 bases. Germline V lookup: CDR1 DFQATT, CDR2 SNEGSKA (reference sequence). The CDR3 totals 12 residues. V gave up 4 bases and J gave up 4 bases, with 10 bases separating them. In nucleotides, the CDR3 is TGCAGTGCTACCAGGGTTGCCACTGAAGCTTTCTTT. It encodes CSATRVATEAFF.

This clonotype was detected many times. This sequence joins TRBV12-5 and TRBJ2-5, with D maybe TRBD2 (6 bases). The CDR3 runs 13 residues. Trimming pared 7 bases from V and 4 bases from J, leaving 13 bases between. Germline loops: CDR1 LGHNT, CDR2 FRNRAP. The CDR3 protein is CASARVGRETQYF. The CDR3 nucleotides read TGTGCTAGTGCCCGAGTCGGGAGAGAGACCCAGTACTTC.

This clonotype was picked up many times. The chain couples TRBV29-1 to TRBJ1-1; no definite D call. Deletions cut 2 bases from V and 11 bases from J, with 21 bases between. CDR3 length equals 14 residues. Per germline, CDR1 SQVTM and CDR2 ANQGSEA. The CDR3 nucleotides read TGCAGCGTTGAATACTCAACCCTCCCCCCGGAGGCTTTCTTT. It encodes CSVEYSTLPPEAFF.

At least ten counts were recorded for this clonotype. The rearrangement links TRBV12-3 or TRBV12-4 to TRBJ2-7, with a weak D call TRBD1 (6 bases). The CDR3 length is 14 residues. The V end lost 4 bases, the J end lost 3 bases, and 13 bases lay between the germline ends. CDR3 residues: CASSSRQVHYEQYF. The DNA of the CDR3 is TGTGCCAGCAGTTCACGACAGGTCCACTACGAGCAGTACTTC.

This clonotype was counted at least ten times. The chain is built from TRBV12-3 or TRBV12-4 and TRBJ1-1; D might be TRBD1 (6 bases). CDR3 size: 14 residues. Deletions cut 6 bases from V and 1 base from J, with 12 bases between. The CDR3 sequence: CASRQGTPNTEAFF. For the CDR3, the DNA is TGTGCCAGCAGGCAGGGGACCCCGAACACTGAAGCTTTCTTT.

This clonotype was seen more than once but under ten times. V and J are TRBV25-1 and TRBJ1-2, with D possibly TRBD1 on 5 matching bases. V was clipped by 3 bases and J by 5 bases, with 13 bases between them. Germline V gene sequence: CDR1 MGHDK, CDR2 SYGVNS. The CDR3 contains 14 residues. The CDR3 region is CASSDRWRGYGYTF. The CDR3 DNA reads TGTGCCAGCAGTGACCGTTGGAGGGGTTATGGCTACACCTTC.